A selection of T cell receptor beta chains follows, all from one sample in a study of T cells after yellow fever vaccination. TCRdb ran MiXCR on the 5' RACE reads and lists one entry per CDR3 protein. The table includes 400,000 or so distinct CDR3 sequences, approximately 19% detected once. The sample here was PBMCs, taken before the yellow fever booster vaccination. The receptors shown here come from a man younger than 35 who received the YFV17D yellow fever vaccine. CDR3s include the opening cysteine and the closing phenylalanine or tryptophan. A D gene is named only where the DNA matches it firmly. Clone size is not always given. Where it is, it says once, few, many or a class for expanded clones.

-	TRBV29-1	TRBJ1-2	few	TGCAGCGCTGTTTCTAACAGCTATGGCTACACCTTC	CSAVSNSYGYTF
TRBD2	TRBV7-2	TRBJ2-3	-	TGTGCCAGCAGCTTTATTGCCGGGACTAGTTTGGATACGCAGTATTTT	CASSFIAGTSLDTQYF
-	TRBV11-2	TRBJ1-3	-	TGTGCCAGCAGCTTATTTGCGGGGGGAAACACCATATATTTT	CASSLFAGGNTIYF
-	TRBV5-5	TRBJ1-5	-	TGTGCCAGCAGCTTGCAGTTGAGCAATCAGCCCCAGCATTTT	CASSLQLSNQPQHF
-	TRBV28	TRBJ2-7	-	TGTGCCAGTGGGGAAACGGGCACCTACGAGCAGTACTTC	CASGETGTYEQYF
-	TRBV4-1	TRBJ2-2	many	TGCGCCAGCAGCCCGCCAGGTCTGAACACCGGGGAGCTGTTTTTT	CASSPPGLNTGELFF
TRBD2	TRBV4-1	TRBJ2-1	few	TGCGCCAGCAGCCTCTCACGCGGGGGGGCGGTCCATGAGCAGTTCTTC	CASSLSRGGAVHEQFF
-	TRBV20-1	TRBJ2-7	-	TGCAGTGCTAACCCGCCAGGGGCGGGAGAGCAGTACTTC	CSANPPGAGEQYF
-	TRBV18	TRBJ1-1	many	TGTGCCAGCTCACCGGGCAGCATGAACACTGAAGCTTTCTTT	CASSPGSMNTEAFF
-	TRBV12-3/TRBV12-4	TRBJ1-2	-	TGTGCCAGCCGGGACCGAGAGTACTATGGCTACACCTTC	CASRDREYYGYTF
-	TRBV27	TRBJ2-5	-	TGTGCCAGCAGTGAGTTTTGGGACACCGTCAGGTTCGAGACCCAGTACTTC	CASSEFWDTVRFETQYF
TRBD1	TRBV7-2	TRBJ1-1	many	TGTGCCAGCAGCCGAGACAGGGAAACTGAAGCTTTCTTT	CASSRDRETEAFF
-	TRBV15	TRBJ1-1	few	TGTGCCACCAGCAGTCGAGGGGGGCACCGGAACACTGAAGCTTTCTTT	CATSSRGGHRNTEAFF
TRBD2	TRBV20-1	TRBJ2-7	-	TGCAGTGCGCTGCCCGGGACTAGATCTGACGAGCAGTACTTC	CSALPGTRSDEQYF
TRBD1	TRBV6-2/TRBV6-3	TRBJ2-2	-	TGTGCCAGCAGGCTAATATACGGGACAGTCCCCGGGGAGCTGTTTTTT	CASRLIYGTVPGELFF
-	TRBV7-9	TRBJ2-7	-	TGTGCCAGCAGCTTAGTTCTCTCTCCCTACGAGCAGTACTTC	CASSLVLSPYEQYF
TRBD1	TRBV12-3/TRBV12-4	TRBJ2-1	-	TGTGCCAGCAGTTTATGGCGGACAGGGGTCGTCAAAAGCTCCTACAATGAGCAGTTCTTC	CASSLWRTGVVKSSYNEQFF
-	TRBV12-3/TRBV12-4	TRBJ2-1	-	TGTGCCAGCAGTTTTACGAGGGGGGATGAGCAGTTCTTC	CASSFTRGDEQFF
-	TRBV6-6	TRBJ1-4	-	TGTGCCAGCATCGAGAGTCAGGGACAAGAAAAACTGTTTTTT	CASIESQGQEKLFF
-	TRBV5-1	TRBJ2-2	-	TGCGCCAGCAGCCGGGGAGGGGGCGCGAACACCGGGGAGCTGTTTTTT	CASSRGGGANTGELFF
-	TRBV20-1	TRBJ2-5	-	TGCAGTGCTAGAGTGGGGTCCCAAGAGACCCAGTACTTC	CSARVGSQETQYF
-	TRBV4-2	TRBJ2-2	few	TGTGCCAGCAGCCAAGAGGCTCTCACCGGGGAGCTGTTTTTT	CASSQEALTGELFF
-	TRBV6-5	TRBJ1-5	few	TGTGCCAGCAGAGCCGGGCCCCGAGGGTGGCCCCAGCATTTT	CASRAGPRGWPQHF
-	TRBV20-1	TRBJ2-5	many	TGCAGTGCCCCAGGCGGGCGGGGTGAACCCCAAGAGACCCAGTACTTC	CSAPGGRGEPQETQYF
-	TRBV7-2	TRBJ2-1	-	TGTGCCAGCAGCCGACTAGTAGCCTCCTCGGAGCAGTTCTTC	CASSRLVASSEQFF
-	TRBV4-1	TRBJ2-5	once	TGCGCCAGCAGCCGGCAGGGGCGCCAAGAGACCCAGTACTTC	CASSRQGRQETQYF
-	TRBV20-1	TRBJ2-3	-	TGCAGTGCTAATAGCCCAGGCACCAAATGGGGGCCCACAGATACGCAGTATTTT	CSANSPGTKWGPTDTQYF
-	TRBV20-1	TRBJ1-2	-	TGCAGTGCAGACGGGATTAACTATGGCTACACCTTC	CSADGINYGYTF
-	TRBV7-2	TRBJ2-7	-	TGTGCCAGCAGCTTTATTGGCTACGAGCAGTACTTC	CASSFIGYEQYF
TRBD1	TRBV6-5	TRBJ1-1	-	TGTGCCAGCAGCTTCATCCCGCAGGGGGCGCGCACTGAAGCTTTCTTT	CASSFIPQGARTEAFF
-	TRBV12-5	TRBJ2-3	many	TGTGCTAGTGGGACAGCAGATACGCAGTATTTT	CASGTADTQYF
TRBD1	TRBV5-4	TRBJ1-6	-	TGTGCCAGTACGGACAGGGGAGCGTATAATTCACCCCTCCACTTT	CASTDRGAYNSPLHF
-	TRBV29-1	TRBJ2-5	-	TGCAGCGTCGACCGGGCAGGGGGGCTGGAGACCCAGTACTTC	CSVDRAGGLETQYF
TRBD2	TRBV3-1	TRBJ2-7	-	TGTGCCAGCAGCAAGCGGGGGGCCTTTCTCCTGAACGAGCAGTACTTC	CASSKRGAFLLNEQYF
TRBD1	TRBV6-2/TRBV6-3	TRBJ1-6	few	TGTGCCAGCCACGGGACAGGAGCTAATTCACCCCTCCACTTT	CASHGTGANSPLHF
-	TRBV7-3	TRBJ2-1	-	TGTGCCAGCAGCCCCTTGGGGGCAGGGATGGGCAATGAGCAGTTCTTC	CASSPLGAGMGNEQFF
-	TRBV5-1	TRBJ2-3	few	TGCGCCAGCAGCGTGGCCCAGCCAGGGGATACGCAGTATTTT	CASSVAQPGDTQYF
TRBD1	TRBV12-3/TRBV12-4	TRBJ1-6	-	TGTGCCAGCAGTTTAGCCGACAGGGATTCACCCCTCCACTTT	CASSLADRDSPLHF
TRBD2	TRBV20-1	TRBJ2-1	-	TGCAGTGCTCTTCTCCTAATAGCGGGGGGGCACAATGAGCAGTTCTTC	CSALLLIAGGHNEQFF
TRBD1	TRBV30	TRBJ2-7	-	TGTGCCTGGAGTGCAAACAGGGGAAGGTCTTATCTCTACGAGCAGTACTTC	CAWSANRGRSYLYEQYF
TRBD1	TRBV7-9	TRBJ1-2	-	TGTGCCAGCAGCGGACGACAGGGGGATGGCTACACCTTC	CASSGRQGDGYTF
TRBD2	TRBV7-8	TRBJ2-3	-	TGTGCCAGCAGCTTCAGCGGGGGGAAGGATACGCAGTATTTT	CASSFSGGKDTQYF